This record concerns one T cell receptor (beta chain) sequence. Its antigen remains unknown. With UMIs, 5'RACE template switching was used to make TCR beta cDNA. No DNA is given; TCRdb re-called the 5' RACE reads and lists each CDR3 protein once. The sample has about 430,000 distinct CDR3 sequences. The CDR3 has 13 residues. Germline V gene lookup returns CDR1 MNHEY and CDR2 SVGEGT. The data belong to a study of T cells expressing NK-cell markers. Study in general: The TCR beta repertoires originated in sorted CD3+CD56+NKG2C+, CD3+CD56+NKG2C- and CD3+CD56-NKG2C+ T cells.

Overall study findings and caveats: Whether expanded NKG2C-expressing T cell clones recognize HCMV is unknown.

The rearrangement links TRBV6-2 or TRBV6-3 to TRBJ2-1; lacking DNA, the TRBD2 call made by TCRdb goes unchecked. The sequenced sample was blood T cells: a sorted CD56 or NKG2C T cell subset, CD4+ or CD8+ T cells, or bulk PBMC T cells (not recorded which). The origin of this receptor is a woman in her forties or fifties in good health. This CDR3 reads CASSYGAGGEQFF.